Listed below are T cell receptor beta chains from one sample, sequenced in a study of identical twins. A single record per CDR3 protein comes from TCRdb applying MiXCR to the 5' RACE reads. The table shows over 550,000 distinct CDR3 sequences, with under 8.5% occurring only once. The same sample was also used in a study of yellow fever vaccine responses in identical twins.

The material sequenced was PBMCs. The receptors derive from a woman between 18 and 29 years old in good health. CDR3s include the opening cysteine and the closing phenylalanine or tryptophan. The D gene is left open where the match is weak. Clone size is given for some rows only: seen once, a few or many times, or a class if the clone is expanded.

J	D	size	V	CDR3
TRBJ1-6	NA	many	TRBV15	CATSRDLSNSPLHF
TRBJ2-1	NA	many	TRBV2	CASSDTQGTFF
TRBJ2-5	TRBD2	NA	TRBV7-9	CASSLTILAGEETQYF
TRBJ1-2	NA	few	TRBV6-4	CASSDGSDFYGYTF
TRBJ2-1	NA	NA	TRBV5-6	CASSGLLEQFF
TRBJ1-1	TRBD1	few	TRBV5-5	CASSSWTGSLTAFF
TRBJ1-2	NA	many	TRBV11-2	CASSLALRVGYGYTF
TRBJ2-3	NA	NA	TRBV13	CASTPSSTDTQYF
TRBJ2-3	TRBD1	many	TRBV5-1	CASSLNGQGSDTQYF
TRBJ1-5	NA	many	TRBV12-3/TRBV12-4	CASSNREEQPQHF
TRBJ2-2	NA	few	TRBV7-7	CASSSRGRPGELFF
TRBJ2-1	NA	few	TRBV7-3	CASSSLATEQFF
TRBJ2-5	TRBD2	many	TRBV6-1	CASSTGVGLVQETQYF
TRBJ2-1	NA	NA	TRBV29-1	CSVGPYEQFF
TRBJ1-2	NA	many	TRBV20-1	CSARVGERNYGYTF
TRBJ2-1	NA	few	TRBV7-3	CASSFGGTRPSYNEQFF
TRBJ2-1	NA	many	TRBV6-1	CASANGGKSSYNEQFF
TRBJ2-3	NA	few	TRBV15	CATSIVKDLSTDTQYF
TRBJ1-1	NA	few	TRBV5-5	CASSLAPAGTEAFF
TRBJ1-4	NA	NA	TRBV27	CASSLSNSRTDNEKLFF
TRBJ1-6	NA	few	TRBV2	CASLAERRSYNSPLHF
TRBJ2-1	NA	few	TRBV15	CATSRDRGGNEQFF
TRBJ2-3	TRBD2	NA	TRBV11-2	CASSYLRAGGPDTQYF
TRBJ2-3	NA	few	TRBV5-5	CASSPADTSTDTQYF
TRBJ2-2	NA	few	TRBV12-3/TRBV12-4	CASSSHRLGAGELFF
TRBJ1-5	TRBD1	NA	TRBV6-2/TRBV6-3	CASSPRDRAGNQPQHF
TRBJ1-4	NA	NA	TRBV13	CASSKGEQGGEKLFF
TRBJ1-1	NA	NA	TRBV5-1	CASSLEVAPGAEAFF
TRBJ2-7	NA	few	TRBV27	CASSLDVLRREQYF
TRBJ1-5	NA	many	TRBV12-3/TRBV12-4	CASSLNNQPQHF
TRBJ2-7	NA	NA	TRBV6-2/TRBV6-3	CASSWETGAEYF
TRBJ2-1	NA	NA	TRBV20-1	CSASIDFSYNEQFF
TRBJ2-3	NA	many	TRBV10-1	CASSESILRRDTQYF
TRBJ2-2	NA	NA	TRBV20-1	CSASHRAGRGNTGELFF
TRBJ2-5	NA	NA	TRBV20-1	CSASRPLGQQETQYF
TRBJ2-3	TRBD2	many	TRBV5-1	CASSLGVTSGKYDTQYF
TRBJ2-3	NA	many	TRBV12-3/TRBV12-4	CASVLRGGTDTQYF
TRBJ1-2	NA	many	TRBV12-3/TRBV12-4	CAGYRAGDYGYTF
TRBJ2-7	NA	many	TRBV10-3	CAIGQGTYEQYF
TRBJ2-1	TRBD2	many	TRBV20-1	CSASGASGRGNEQFF
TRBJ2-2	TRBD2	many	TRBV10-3	CAIAQRELDTGELFF
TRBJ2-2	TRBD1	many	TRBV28	CASSAGTANTGELFF
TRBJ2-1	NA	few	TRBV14	CASSATSYSYNEQFF
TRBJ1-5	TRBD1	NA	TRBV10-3	CAISVMAGGNQPQHF
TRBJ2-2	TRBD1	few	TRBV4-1	CASSRTGPNTGELFF
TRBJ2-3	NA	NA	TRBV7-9	CASSFMVDDTQYF
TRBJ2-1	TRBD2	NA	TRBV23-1	CASTSTLALYNEQFF
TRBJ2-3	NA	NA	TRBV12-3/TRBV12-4	CASQGGDTQYF
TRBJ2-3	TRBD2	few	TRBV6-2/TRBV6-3	CASTFKSRPGTSGGRPDTQYF
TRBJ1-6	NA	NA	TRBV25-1	CASSEGGTNNSPLHF
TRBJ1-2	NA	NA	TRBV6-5	CASSPTSHGYTF
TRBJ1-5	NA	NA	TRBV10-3	CAISERGFGNQPQHF
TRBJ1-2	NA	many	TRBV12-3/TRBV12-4	CASSLTGVNYGYTF
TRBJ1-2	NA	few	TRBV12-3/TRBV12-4	CASSSGLYGYTF
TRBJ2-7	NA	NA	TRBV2	CASCQGTTYYEQYF